The next 19 T cell receptor beta chains were all read from a single sample in a study of technical replicates of blood from a few donors. Assay used: immunoSEQ multiplex PCR; TCRdb lists only in-frame clones, some missing. The sample lists about 83,000 clones; 92% were seen once. Sequencing was carried out using T cells isolated from PBMCs. Receptor source: a human donor in good health.

The chain has TRBV11-2 and TRBJ2-5; a weak D match, TRBD2 (6 bases). Trimming cost V 3 bases and J 3 bases, with 11 bases left between them. CDR1 and CDR2 from the germline V gene are SGHAT and FQNNGV. The CDR3 totals 14 residues. The CDR3 DNA reads TGTGCCAGCAGCTTTCTTGGACTAAAAGAGACCCAGTACTTC. Its protein product is CASSFLGLKETQYF.

The V and J genes are TRBV7-8 and TRBJ2-7; a possible D gene is TRBD2 (7 bases). V was clipped by 6 bases and J by 4 bases, with 22 bases between them. From germline, CDR1 is SGHVS and CDR2 FQNEAQ. This CDR3 has 16 amino acids. CDR3 DNA: TGTGCCAGCAGGGATCAGTGGGGGGGCCGCCTTTACGAGCAGTACTTC. Encoded protein: CASRDQWGGRLYEQYF.

J is TRBJ2-1 and V is TRBV27; a possible D gene is TRBD1 (5 bases). This CDR3 is 14 amino acids long. Per the germline V gene, CDR1 is MNHEY and CDR2 is SMNVEV (reference sequence). V dropped 3 bases and J dropped 7 bases, with 13 bases sitting between them. The CDR3 reads CASSFLGRVNEQFF. DNA of the CDR3: TGTGCCAGCAGTTTCCTTGGCAGGGTGAATGAGCAGTTCTTC.

The chain uses TRBV7-8 and TRBJ2-1; a weak D match, TRBD2 (6 bases). The CDR3 consists of 13 residues. The V and J ends lost 5 bases and 9 bases respectively, with 14 bases between them. The germline V gene has CDR1 SGHVS and CDR2 FQNEAQ. CDR3 coding DNA: TGTGCCAGCAGCCGCTCTTCGGGGGTTGAGCAGTTCTTC. This codes for CASSRSSGVEQFF.

The chain joins TRBV5-5 to TRBJ1-1; tentative D call: TRBD1 (5 bases). Trimming removed 0 bases at V and 6 bases at J, with 12 bases between. This CDR3 is built from 14 residues. CDR1 SGHKS and CDR2 YYEKEE come from the germline V gene (reference sequence). In DNA, the CDR3 is TGTGCCAGCAGCTTGGGCAGGGTTGGGCCTGAAGCTTTCTTT. It translates to CASSLGRVGPEAFF.

Here the CDR3 reads CASSPAVAAYRLEQYF. In DNA form, the CDR3 reads TGTGCCAGCAGCCCAGCGGTCGCGGCCTATCGGCTCGAGCAGTACTTC. The chain employs TRBV11-2 and TRBJ2-7; weak D call: TRBD2 (5 bases). Per the germline V gene, CDR1 is SGHAT and CDR2 is FQNNGV. The CDR3 is made up of 16 amino acids. The ends were cut back, 5 bases at V and 6 bases at J, with 23 bases in the middle.

This clone came up once. V gene TRBV2 combines with J gene TRBJ1-6; 8 nucleotides align to TRBD1. Losses at the gene ends were 3 bases for V and 10 bases for J; bases not matched to a gene: 8. This CDR3 is built from 15 residues. CDR1 is SNHLY, CDR2 FYNNEI, per germline. Here the CDR3 reads CASSEMTGAGSPLHF. CDR3 nucleotide sequence: TGTGCCAGCAGTGAGATGACAGGGGCTGGCTCACCCCTCCACTTT.

The J gene is TRBJ2-7, the V gene TRBV7-8, with a tentative D call TRBD1 (5 bases). CDR1 is SGHVS, CDR2 FQNEAQ, per germline. Trimming took 1 base from V and 2 from J, leaving 12 bases between them. The CDR3 covers 15 residues. Here the CDR3 DNA reads TGTGCCAGCAGCTTAGAAGGGGTTGTTGCCTACGAGCAGTACTTC. Translation: CASSLEGVVAYEQYF.

This clone was detected a few times. J is TRBJ1-5 and V is TRBV6-1; 7 nucleotides line up with TRBD1. The CDR3 is 15 residues long. With 1 base clipped from V and 3 bases from J, the junction kept 3 bases outside the gene matches. CDR1 and CDR2 (germline): MNHNS, SASEGT. CDR3: CASSEGQGANQPQHF. The CDR3 region has the DNA TGTGCCAGCAGTGAAGGACAGGGTGCCAATCAGCCCCAGCATTTT.

V is TRBV11-2 and J is TRBJ1-3; maybe TRBD1 (6 bases). V lost 5 bases and J 4 bases, leaving 9 bases between the germline ends. CDR1 SGHAT and CDR2 FQNNGV come from the germline V gene. This CDR3 region has 13 residues. DNA for the CDR3: TGTGCCAGCAGCCGGACAGTCGGAAACACCATATATTTT. It codes for CASSRTVGNTIYF. The complete variable domain, with remaining parts taken from reference TRBV11-2 and TRBJ1-3, reads EAGVAQSPRYKIIEKRQSVAFWCNPISGHATLYWYQQILGQGPKLLIQFQNNGVVDDSQLPKDRFSAERLKGVDSTLKIQPAKLEDSAVYLCASSRTVGNTIYFGEGSWLTVV.

The chain joins TRBV4-1 to TRBJ1-2, with D possibly being TRBD1 (6 bases). Germline CDR1 is MGHRA and CDR2 is YSYEKL. The ends were cut back, 4 bases at V and 3 bases at J, with 15 bases in the middle. The CDR3 loop spans 15 amino acids. CDR3 bases: TGCGCCAGCAGCCCGGGGGGAGGGGGTGACTATGGCTACACCTTC. Protein sequence: CASSPGGGGDYGYTF.

The chain couples TRBV18 to TRBJ2-3; D remains ambiguous. CDR1 is KGHSH, CDR2 LQKENI, per germline. The CDR3 has 14 amino acids. With 6 bases removed from V and 1 base from J, the gap between germline ends came to 11 bases. Here the CDR3 DNA reads TGTGCCAGCTCCCAGTTAGGAGGCACAGATACGCAGTATTTT. It translates to CASSQLGGTDTQYF.

This clone came up once. The rearrangement links TRBV6-5 to TRBJ2-5; D may be TRBD2 (6 bases). CDR1 and CDR2 from the germline V gene are MNHEY and SVGAGI. This CDR3 contains 15 residues. V was trimmed by 5 bases and J by 2 bases, leaving 15 bases between them. The CDR3 DNA reads TGTGCCAGCAGTGGCGGGGCTATAGGACAAGAGACCCAGTACTTC. Translated: CASSGGAIGQETQYF.

For this clone: Compared with germline, one end of the junction differs, possibly owing to a read error. The chain is built from TRBV5-1 and TRBJ1-1; D is uncertain. The CDR3 loop spans 14 amino acids. The germline V gene has CDR1 SGHRS and CDR2 YFSETQ. Here the CDR3 DNA reads TGCGCCAGCAGCTTGGGCAGTATGAATACTGAAGCTTTCTTT. Its protein product is CASSLGSMNTEAFF.

This rearrangement joins TRBV2 to TRBJ2-2, with 8 bases that match TRBD2. The CDR3 is made up of 16 amino acids. Trimming took 8 bases from V and 2 from J; bases not matched to a gene: 10. Germline V gene lookup returns CDR1 SNHLY and CDR2 FYNNEI. The CDR3 DNA reads as TGTGCCAGCGCTACACTTAGCGGGATTAACACCGGGGAGCTGTTTTTT. This gives the protein CASATLSGINTGELFF. The full variable domain, its missing parts supplied by reference TRBV2 and TRBJ2-2, is EPEVTQTPSHQVTQMGQEVILRCVPISNHLYFYWYRQILGQKVEFLVSFYNNEISEKSEIFDDQFSVERPDGSNFTLKIRSTKLEDSAMYFCASATLSGINTGELFFGEGSRLTVL.

The V gene is TRBV11-1, the J gene TRBJ2-3, with D tentatively TRBD1 (5 bases). The CDR3 has 14 residues. Germline loops: CDR1 SGHAT, CDR2 FQDESV (reference sequence). Trimming shortened V by 7 bases and J by 6 bases, and 17 bases separated the two germline ends. In DNA form, the CDR3 reads TGTGCCAGCACTTTAAGGGGTTTAGGGGATACGCAGTATTTT. Its translation is CASTLRGLGDTQYF. Together with reference TRBV11-1 and TRBJ2-3, the CDR3 gives the full variable domain: EAEVAQSPRYKITEKSQAVAFWCDPISGHATLYWYRQILGQGPELLVQFQDESVVDDSQLPKDRFSAERLKGVDSTLKIQPAELGDSAMYLCASTLRGLGDTQYFGPGTRLTVL.

The chain links TRBV7-9 to TRBJ2-5; TRBD2 agrees at 11 bases. V was pared by 1 base and J by 5 bases, with 6 bases of the junction left unmatched. The CDR3 contains 16 residues. Germline CDR1 and CDR2: SEHNR and FQNEAQ (reference sequence). The CDR3: CASSLGLAGGRETQYF. In DNA, the CDR3 is TGTGCCAGCAGCTTAGGCCTAGCGGGGGGCCGGGAGACCCAGTACTTC.

This clone was seen a few times. This chain links TRBV11-3 with TRBJ2-1; 8 positions agree with TRBD2. CDR3 length: 18 amino acids. Looked up from germline, CDR1 is SGHNT and CDR2 is YENEEA. V dropped 5 bases and J dropped 4; count of bases not matched to a gene: 16. CDR3 protein: CASSVPQFGTRQYNEQFF. In nucleotides, the CDR3 is TGTGCCAGCAGCGTGCCGCAGTTCGGGACTAGACAATACAATGAGCAGTTCTTC.

V usage is TRBV28 and J usage is TRBJ2-3; TRBD1 agrees at 9 bases. With V trimmed by 5 bases and J by 6 bases, 9 bases remained unmatched. CDR3 length equals 15 residues. CDR1 is MDHEN and CDR2 is SYDVKM in the germline V gene. As DNA, the CDR3 is TGTGCCAGCAGTCGTCCCGGGACAGGGTTCGATACGCAGTATTTT. This codes for CASSRPGTGFDTQYF.